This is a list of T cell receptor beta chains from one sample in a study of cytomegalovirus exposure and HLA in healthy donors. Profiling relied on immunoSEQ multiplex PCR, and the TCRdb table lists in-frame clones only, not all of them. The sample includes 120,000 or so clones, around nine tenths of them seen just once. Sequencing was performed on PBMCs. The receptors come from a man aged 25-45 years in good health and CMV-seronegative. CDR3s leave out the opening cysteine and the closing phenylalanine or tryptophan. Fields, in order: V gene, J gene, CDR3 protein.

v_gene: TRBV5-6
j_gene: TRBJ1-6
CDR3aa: ASSLGGPRSPLH

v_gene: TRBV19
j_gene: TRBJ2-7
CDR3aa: ASSITEGGPSEQY

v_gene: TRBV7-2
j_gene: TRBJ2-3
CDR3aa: ASSWGGATDTQY

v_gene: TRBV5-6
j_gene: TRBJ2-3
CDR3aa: ASSLDPAGDSDTQY

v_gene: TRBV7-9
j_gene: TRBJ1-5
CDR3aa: ASTRGNQPQH

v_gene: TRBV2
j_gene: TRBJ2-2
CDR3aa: ASSEAEGLAGVGAGELF

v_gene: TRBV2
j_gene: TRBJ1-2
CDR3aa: ASSDPGGREVYGYT

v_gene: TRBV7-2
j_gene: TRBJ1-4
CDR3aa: ASSEGTAVGKKLF

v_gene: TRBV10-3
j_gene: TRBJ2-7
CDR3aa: AISETLQLPGGYEQY

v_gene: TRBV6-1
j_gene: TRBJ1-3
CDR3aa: ASSEVGITGNTIY

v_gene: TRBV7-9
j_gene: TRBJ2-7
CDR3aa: ASSPSSTTSGRTHEQY

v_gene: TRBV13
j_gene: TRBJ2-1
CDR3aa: ASSLDSPGSYNEQF

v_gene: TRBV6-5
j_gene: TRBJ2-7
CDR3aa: ASSFDSGQGSYEQY

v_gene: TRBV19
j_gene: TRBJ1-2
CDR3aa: ASSIQGIYGYT

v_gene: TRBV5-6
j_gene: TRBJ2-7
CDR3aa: ASSSWTSGTYEQY

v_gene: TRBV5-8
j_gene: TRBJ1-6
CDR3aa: ASSAALGSYNSPLH

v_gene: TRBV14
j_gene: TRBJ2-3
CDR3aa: ASRLAGVSDTQY

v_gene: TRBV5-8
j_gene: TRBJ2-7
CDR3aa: ASSKGQGPYEQY

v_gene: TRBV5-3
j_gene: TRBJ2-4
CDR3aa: ARSINRGVGKNIQY

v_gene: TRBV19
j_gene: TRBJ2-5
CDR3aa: ASSIRDRGRGETQY

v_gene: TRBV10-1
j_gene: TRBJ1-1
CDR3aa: ASSESRGPRKTF

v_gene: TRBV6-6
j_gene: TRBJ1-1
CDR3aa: ASSRDRGYTEAF

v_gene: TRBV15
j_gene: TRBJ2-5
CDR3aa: ATSRLQGAGGQETQY

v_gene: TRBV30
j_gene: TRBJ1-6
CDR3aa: AWGQAYNSPLH

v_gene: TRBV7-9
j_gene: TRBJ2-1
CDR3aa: ASSSTGTSGNNEQF

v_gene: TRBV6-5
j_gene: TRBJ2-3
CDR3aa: ASRQQGAYTQY

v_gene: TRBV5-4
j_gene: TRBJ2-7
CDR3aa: ASRPDRGIHEQY

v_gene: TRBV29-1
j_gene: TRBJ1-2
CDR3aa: SVVEEANYGYT

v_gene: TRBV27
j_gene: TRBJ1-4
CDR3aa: ASSIFQGSNEKLF

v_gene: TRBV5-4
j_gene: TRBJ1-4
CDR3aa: ASSSRQNYDEKLF

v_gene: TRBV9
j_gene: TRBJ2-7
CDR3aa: ASSPLEAWGEYEQY

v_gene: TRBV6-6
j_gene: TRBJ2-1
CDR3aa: ASSSTSGTGNNEQF

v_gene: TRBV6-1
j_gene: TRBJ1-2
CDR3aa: ASSQTQGRYGYT

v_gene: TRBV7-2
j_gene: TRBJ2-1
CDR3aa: ASSFGEIEQF

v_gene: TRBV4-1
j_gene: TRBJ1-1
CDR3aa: ASSPTGQNTEAF

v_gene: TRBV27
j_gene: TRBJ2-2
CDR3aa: ASSFLATGELF

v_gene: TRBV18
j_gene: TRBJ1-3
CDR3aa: ASSPLADSGNTIY

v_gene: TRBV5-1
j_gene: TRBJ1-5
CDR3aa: ASSPGTGGLNQPQH

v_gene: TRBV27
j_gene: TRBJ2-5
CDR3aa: ASSRAGGEETQY

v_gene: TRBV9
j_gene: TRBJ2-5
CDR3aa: ASSVGSQGAGETQY

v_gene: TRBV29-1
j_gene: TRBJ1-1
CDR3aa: SVLGKYGEVNTEAF

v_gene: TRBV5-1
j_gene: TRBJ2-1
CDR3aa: ASSLDGYGRANEQF

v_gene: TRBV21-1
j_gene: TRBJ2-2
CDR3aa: ASMRTSGRANTGELF

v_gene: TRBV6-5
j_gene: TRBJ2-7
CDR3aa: ASSYSQQKSSYEQY

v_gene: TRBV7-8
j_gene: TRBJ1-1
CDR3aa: ASSSTYDTPQAF

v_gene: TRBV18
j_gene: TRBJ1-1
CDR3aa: ASSPAAARSTEAF

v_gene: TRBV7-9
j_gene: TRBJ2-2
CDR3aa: ASSLDKGANTGELF

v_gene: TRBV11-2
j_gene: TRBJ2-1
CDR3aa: ASSLESGQGNNEQF

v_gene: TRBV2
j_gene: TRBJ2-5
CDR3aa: ASRVGRLQETQY

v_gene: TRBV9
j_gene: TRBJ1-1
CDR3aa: ASSSGMNTEAF

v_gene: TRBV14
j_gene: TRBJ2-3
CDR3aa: ASSPGQKFTDTQY

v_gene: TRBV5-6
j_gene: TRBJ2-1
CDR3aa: ASSLVARGDNEQF

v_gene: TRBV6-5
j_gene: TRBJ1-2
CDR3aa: ASRVAAGGYT

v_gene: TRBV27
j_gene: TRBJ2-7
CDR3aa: ASSLSELASDEQY

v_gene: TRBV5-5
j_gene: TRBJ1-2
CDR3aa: ASSLGPGGNGYT

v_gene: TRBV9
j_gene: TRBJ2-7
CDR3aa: ASSVDSSYEQY

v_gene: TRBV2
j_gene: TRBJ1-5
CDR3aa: ASRRDGDNQPQH

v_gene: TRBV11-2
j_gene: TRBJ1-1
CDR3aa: ASSPTGFGTEAF

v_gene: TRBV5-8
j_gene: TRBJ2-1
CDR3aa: ASSLGTSYDEQF